Shown below are 21 T cell receptor beta chains from a single sample sequenced in a study of T cell responses to AZD1222 COVID-19 vaccine. Here immunoSEQ multiplex PCR was the method, and the copy in TCRdb shows in-frame clones only, minus some. The sample yields 90,000 to 100,000 clones, 70% to 85% seen once. Sequenced material: peripheral blood, taken 28 days after the second AZD1222 dose. The source is an adult who received the AZD1222 COVID-19 vaccine.

This rearrangement joins TRBV28 to TRBJ1-5, with TRBD1 identical over 10 bases. Germline V gene data show CDR1 as MDHEN and CDR2 as SYDVKM. The CDR3 extends over 17 amino acids. The V and J ends lost 6 bases and 0 bases, in that order; junction bases with no gene match: 8. CDR3 sequence: CASRPDRGINSNQPQHF. The CDR3 DNA reads as TGTGCCAGCAGACCGGACAGGGGGATTAATAGCAATCAGCCCCAGCATTTT.

The rearrangement joins TRBV5-4 to TRBJ1-1, with 8 bases aligning to TRBD1. V dropped 4 bases and J dropped 6; count of bases not matched to a gene: 20. This CDR3 region has 18 residues. The germline CDR1 and CDR2 sequences are SGHNT and YYREEE (reference sequence). CDR3 DNA sequence: TGTGCCAGCAGCCCCGACCGGACAGGGCAACCGGGGAATCCTGAAGCTTTCTTT. Residues: CASSPDRTGQPGNPEAFF.

This clone was detected once. This chain uses TRBV9 with TRBJ2-2; D ambiguous. Germline V lookup: CDR1 SGDLS, CDR2 YYNGEE. This CDR3 contains 14 residues. The V and J ends lost 0 bases and 5 bases respectively, with 8 bases between them. The CDR3 loop reads CASSVAMVTGELFF. Here the CDR3 DNA reads TGTGCCAGCAGCGTAGCGATGGTAACCGGGGAGCTGTTTTTT.

The CDR3 region has the DNA TGTGCCAGCGTAAGCGGGTCCGGGCCGCCGGGTGAGCAGTACTTC. Its translation: CASVSGSGPPGEQYF. The chain is built from TRBV6-5 and TRBJ2-7; D is possibly TRBD2 (6 bases). The germline gives CDR1 MNHEY, CDR2 SVGAGI. V was trimmed by 8 bases and J by 7 bases, leaving 24 bases between them. This CDR3 contains 15 residues.

This clone is a singleton in its sample. This chain connects TRBV27 to TRBJ1-1; weak D call: TRBD1 (5 bases). The V gene lost 3 bases and the J gene lost 3 bases, with 8 bases spanning the gap. The germline V gene encodes CDR1 MNHEY and CDR2 SMNVEV (reference sequence). This CDR3 has 13 residues. DNA for the CDR3: TGTGCCAGCAGTTTGTTCAGGGACACTGAAGCTTTCTTT. It is translated as CASSLFRDTEAFF.

The genes are TRBV7-9 and TRBJ1-2; TRBD1 matches at 7 bases. CDR1 is SEHNR and CDR2 is FQNEAQ in the germline V gene (reference sequence). Trimming removed 5 bases from V and 4 bases from J; junction bases left unmatched: 7. The CDR3 is 14 amino acids. This chain's CDR3 is CASSLQGSGYGYTF. The CDR3 DNA sequence: TGTGCCAGCAGCCTACAGGGGTCTGGCTATGGCTACACCTTC.

V usage is TRBV19 and J usage is TRBJ2-7; 7 bases align to TRBD1. The trim removed 9 bases at V and 0 bases at J, leaving 11 bases unmatched. The germline V gene encodes CDR1 LNHDA and CDR2 SQIVND (reference sequence). The CDR3 has 15 amino acids. The DNA for the CDR3 is TGTGCCAGACTCCTCGGGACAGCGAGCTCCTACGAGCAGTACTTC. Its protein product is CARLLGTASSYEQYF.

The chain recombines TRBV5-1 with TRBJ2-1, with D possibly called TRBD1 or TRBD2 (5 bases each). CDR1 is SGHRS and CDR2 is YFSETQ in the germline V gene. V lost 2 bases and J 7 bases, leaving 13 bases between the germline ends. The CDR3 contains 14 residues. The CDR3 sequence: CASSLEGPGNEQFF. The CDR3 bases are TGCGCCAGCAGCTTAGAGGGGCCGGGGAATGAGCAGTTCTTC.

The chain combines TRBV5-1 with TRBJ1-2; no reliable D call. Per the germline V gene, CDR1 is SGHRS and CDR2 is YFSETQ. This CDR3 has 11 residues. V lost 0 bases to trimming and J lost 10 bases, with 7 bases between them. CDR3 sequence reads: CASSLGLAYTF. CDR3 coding DNA: TGCGCCAGCAGCTTGGGTCTGGCCTACACCTTC.

The chain couples TRBV5-8 to TRBJ2-2, with 8 bases matching TRBD1. Germline loops: CDR1 SGHTS, CDR2 YDEGEE. After removal of 4 bases from V and 6 bases from J, the junction contained 11 bases not matched to a gene. The CDR3 is 16 residues long. The CDR3 DNA sequence: TGTGCCAGCAGCCAGCGGACAGGGAACATCGCCGGGGAGCTGTTTTTT. This gives the protein CASSQRTGNIAGELFF.

The V and J genes are TRBV6-6 and TRBJ1-5; 7 bases match TRBD1. CDR3 length equals 15 residues. Germline CDR1 is MNHNY and CDR2 is SVGAGI (reference sequence). Trimming cost V 4 bases and J 5 bases; bases outside gene matches: 8. In DNA form, the CDR3 reads TGTGCCAGCAGTTCCACCGGGACAGACCATCAGCCCCAGCATTTT. This translates into CASSSTGTDHQPQHF.

This clone has just a few counts. The chain's CDR3 is CASSLEGQSDTQYF. The CDR3, as DNA: TGCGCCAGCAGCTTGGAGGGCCAGTCAGATACGCAGTATTTT. J is TRBJ2-3 and V is TRBV5-1; D call uncertain. The V and J ends lost 0 bases and 4 bases respectively, with 9 bases between them. This CDR3 has 14 amino acids. CDR1 is SGHRS, CDR2 YFSETQ, per germline.

The chain links TRBV27 to TRBJ2-2, with D perhaps given as TRBD1 or TRBD2 (6 bases each). Trimming stripped 1 base from V and 2 bases from J, with 11 bases between. In germline, CDR1 is MNHEY, CDR2 SMNVEV (reference sequence). This CDR3 contains 16 residues. The CDR3 coding sequence is TGTGCCAGCAGTTTATGGGGGGCGCAAAACACCGGGGAGCTGTTTTTT. Translation: CASSLWGAQNTGELFF.

The V and J genes are TRBV3-1 (or the pseudogene TRBV3-2) and TRBJ1-1; D not certain. Per germline, CDR1 LGHDT and CDR2 YNNKEL (reference sequence). This CDR3 is built from 12 residues. The V end was cut by 4 bases, the J end by 2 bases, with 5 bases between. CDR3 sequence reads: CASSLRNTEAFF. DNA of the CDR3: TGTGCCAGCAGCCTTCGAAACACTGAAGCTTTCTTT.

This chain joins TRBV27 and TRBJ1-1; D is possibly TRBD1 (5 bases). The CDR3 spans 13 residues. The germline V and J ends were trimmed by 6 bases and 10 bases, with 18 bases remaining between them. The germline V gene encodes CDR1 MNHEY and CDR2 SMNVEV (reference sequence). CDR3 amino acids: CASSFTIGARAFF. The CDR3 DNA reads TGTGCCAGCAGCTTTACAATTGGGGCGAGAGCTTTCTTT.

The rearrangement joins TRBV19 to TRBJ1-5; D may be TRBD1 (5 bases). CDR1 LNHDA and CDR2 SQIVND come from the germline V gene (reference sequence). The CDR3 is 15 amino acids. The V and J ends lost 5 bases and 2 bases respectively, with 13 bases between them. The CDR3 sequence is CASSSRGEGNQPQHF. The CDR3 DNA sequence: TGTGCCAGTAGTTCCCGGGGGGAAGGCAATCAGCCCCAGCATTTT.

The rearrangement joins TRBV21-1 to TRBJ2-7; the table assigns TRBD2, which was not confirmed against the DNA. TRBV21-1 is flagged as a pseudogene. The CDR3 covers 15 residues. The CDR3 sequence is CASSRTTSGNYEQYF. The CDR3 nucleotides are TGTGCCAGCAGCAGAACGACTAGCGGGAACTACGAGCAGTACTTC.

The chain is built from TRBV10-3 and TRBJ1-3, with 9 positions matching TRBD1. The CDR3 is 16 amino acids. V lost 9 bases to trimming and J lost 3 bases; unmatched junction nucleotides: 12. Germline V gene lookup returns CDR1 ENHRY and CDR2 SYGVKD. CDR3 loop: CAMLTPGQGGGNTIYF. CDR3 DNA: TGTGCCATGCTAACGCCGGGACAGGGAGGTGGAAACACCATATATTTT.

The chain combines TRBV5-1 with TRBJ2-2; perhaps TRBD2 as D (6 bases). Trimming removed 6 bases at V and 0 bases at J, with 15 bases between. The CDR3 consists of 16 residues. Germline lookup yields CDR1 SGHRS and CDR2 YFSETQ. Here the CDR3 DNA reads TGCGCCAGCACCGATATGGGAGGAACGAACACCGGGGAGCTGTTTTTT. Encoded protein: CASTDMGGTNTGELFF. The full variable domain, completed using reference TRBV5-1 and TRBJ2-2, is KAGVTQTPRYLIKTRGQQVTLSCSPISGHRSVSWYQQTPGQGLQFLFEYFSETQRNKGNFPGRFSGRQFSNSRSEMNVSTLELGDSALYLCASTDMGGTNTGELFFGEGSRLTVL.

The chain employs TRBV9 and TRBJ1-1; 7 bases match TRBD1. CDR3 length: 15 amino acids. CDR1 and CDR2 (germline): SGDLS, YYNGEE. V gave up 5 bases and J gave up 1 base; unmatched junction bases: 8. As DNA, the CDR3 is TGTGCCAGCAGTCCCCAGGGGGGTAGGAACACTGAAGCTTTCTTT. Translated, it gives CASSPQGGRNTEAFF.

J is TRBJ1-2 and V is TRBV10-3; D is unresolved. Trimming stripped 0 bases from V and 7 bases from J, with 3 bases between. The CDR3 is made up of 11 amino acids. Germline V gene data show CDR1 as ENHRY and CDR2 as SYGVKD. Here the CDR3 reads CAISESIGYTF. The CDR3 DNA reads TGTGCCATCAGTGAGTCGATTGGCTACACCTTC.